This T cell receptor beta chain was obtained from a study of memory CD4+ T cells and cytomegalovirus serostatus. On the study more broadly: Donors were healthy Belgian adults, several CMV seropositive and about two dozen seronegative. Study-level results: Each of around 69 CMV-associated TCRbeta sequences occurred in one to five individuals.

With regard to this clone: The antigen is not known.

Authors' processing steps: Out-of-frame sequences were removed, leaving around 2,000,000 distinct TCRbeta sequences. Libraries were prepared by immunoSEQ multiplex PCR; TCRdb keeps only in-frame clonotypes and omits some of them. The V and J calls and clone size are taken from that table; D and trimming were inferred from the DNA. The table includes tens of thousands of clones, roughly 79% detected once. The sort gate was single viable CD3+CD4+CD8-CD45RO+ cells for memory CD4+ T cells. Donors' CMV status reflects serum IgG against pp150, pp28, p38, p52. V trimming: 5 bases; J trimming: 7 bases; junction bases outside the gene matches: 2. Germline V gene sequence: CDR1 LNHDA, CDR2 SQIVND (reference sequence). The CDR3 sequence is 12 residues long.

This sequence joins TRBV19 and TRBJ1-2; 9 bases align to TRBD1. Sequenced input: memory CD4+ T cells from blood. This clonotype was obtained from an adult in good health and CMV-seronegative. In DNA, the CDR3 is TGTGCCAGTAGTCGGACAGGGGCTGGCTACACCTTC. Protein product: CASSRTGAGYTF.